The 17 T cell receptor beta chains below come from one sample, sequenced in a study of blood T cell repertoires in COVID-19. Assay used: immunoSEQ multiplex PCR; TCRdb lists only in-frame clones, some missing. Of around 80,000 clones listed, over 75% are singletons. The sequencing sample was made of peripheral blood. Every receptor here comes from a man older than 75 with acute or convalescent COVID-19.

This clone was seen a single time. J is TRBJ1-2 and V is TRBV6-1, with TRBD1 matching over 10 bases. The ends lost 1 base at V and 6 bases at J; junction bases unmatched: 5. CDR1 is MNHNS, CDR2 SASEGT, per germline. The CDR3 covers 15 residues. CDR3 in DNA: TGTGCCAGCAGTGAAGGACAGGGGGCGCATCATGGCTACACCTTC. Its protein is CASSEGQGAHHGYTF.

The rearrangement uses TRBV19 and TRBJ1-2; D gene unclear. Germline CDR1 and CDR2: LNHDA and SQIVND (reference sequence). V lost 8 bases, J lost 4 bases, and 17 bases lay in between. This CDR3 has 14 residues. CDR3 sequence (DNA): TGTGCCAGTTATGATCTGGCGGGCGGCTATGGCTACACCTTC. Translation gives CASYDLAGGYGYTF.

Here the CDR3 DNA reads TGTGCCAGCAGTGCAAGGGAGGGGAGCTATGGCTACACCTTC. It codes for CASSAREGSYGYTF. The gene calls are TRBV2 and TRBJ1-2, with D possibly being TRBD1 (5 bases). The V gene lost 4 bases and the J gene lost 4 bases, with 13 bases spanning the gap. Germline V CDR1 and CDR2: SNHLY, FYNNEI. The CDR3 runs to 14 residues.

Only one count was recorded for this clone. The rearrangement links TRBV29-1 to TRBJ1-1, with 7 nucleotides matching TRBD1. Germline V gives CDR1 SQVTM, CDR2 ANQGSEA. With 6 bases clipped from V and 6 bases from J, the junction kept 4 bases outside the gene matches. The CDR3 loop spans 11 amino acids. The CDR3 coding sequence is TGCAGCGTAGACCAGGGGGCTGAAGCTTTCTTT. It codes for CSVDQGAEAFF. The full variable domain, rest sourced from reference TRBV29-1 and TRBJ1-1, is SAVISQKPSRDICQRGTSLTIQCQVDSQVTMMFWYRQQPGQSLTLIATANQGSEATYESGFVIDKFPISRPNLTFSTLTVSNMSPEDSSIYLCSVDQGAEAFFGQGTRLTVV.

CDR3 sequence (DNA): TGTGCCAGCAGCCTTGAACCGGGAGCCTACTACGAGCAGTACTTC. This translates into CASSLEPGAYYEQYF. V is TRBV9 and J is TRBJ2-7, with TRBD2 as a possible D gene (6 bases). The V end lost 4 bases, the J end lost 3 bases, and 17 bases lay between the germline ends. Germline V gene lookup returns CDR1 SGDLS and CDR2 YYNGEE. The CDR3 sequence is 15 residues long.

The genes are TRBV6-5 and TRBJ2-5; D remains unclear. There are 14 residues in the CDR3. Germline loops: CDR1 MNHEY, CDR2 SVGAGI. The V end was cut by 2 bases, the J end by 4 bases, with 11 bases between. CDR3 amino acids: CASSYDWVTETQYF. CDR3 bases: TGTGCCAGCAGTTACGACTGGGTTACAGAGACCCAGTACTTC.

The V and J genes are TRBV7-9 and TRBJ2-3, with 10 bases aligning to TRBD2. After removal of 3 bases from V and 4 bases from J, the junction contained 1 base not matched to a gene. This CDR3 is built from 14 residues. CDR1 is SEHNR and CDR2 is FQNEAQ in the germline V gene (reference sequence). CDR3 region: CASSFGLAADTQYF. The CDR3 DNA reads TGTGCCAGCAGCTTTGGACTAGCGGCAGATACGCAGTATTTT.

This clone came up a few times. V and J are TRBV7-9 and TRBJ2-6; 8 positions match TRBD1. V lost 2 bases, J lost 4 bases, and 10 bases stayed unmatched. This CDR3 has 18 amino acids. Germline V gene lookup returns CDR1 SEHNR and CDR2 FQNEAQ (reference sequence). DNA for the CDR3: TGTGCCAGCAGCTTACAGCAGGGGGCATCATCCGGGGCCAACGTCCTGACTTTC. This codes for CASSLQQGASSGANVLTF.

The rearrangement links TRBV27 to TRBJ2-1; tentatively, D is TRBD1 (6 bases). V was shortened by 3 bases and J by 5 bases, with 14 bases between the two germline ends. Germline-derived CDR1 and CDR2 are MNHEY and SMNVEV (reference sequence). This CDR3 has 15 residues. CDR3 sequence reads: CASSLSRGSDNEQFF. In DNA, the CDR3 is TGTGCCAGCAGTTTGTCCAGGGGTTCGGACAATGAGCAGTTCTTC.

This clone was seen a handful of times. This rearrangement joins TRBV2 to TRBJ1-3, with 10 positions matching TRBD1. With 4 bases clipped from V and 2 bases from J, the junction kept 8 bases outside the gene matches. This CDR3 is 17 amino acids long. Germline values: CDR1 SNHLY, CDR2 FYNNEI. The CDR3 DNA follows: TGTGCCAGCAGTGGAGATTATGACAGGGGGCCTGGAAACACCATATATTTT. It specifies CASSGDYDRGPGNTIYF.

The V and J genes are TRBV5-4 and TRBJ2-5, with D perhaps TRBD2 (6 bases). The ends were cut back, 4 bases at V and 5 bases at J, with 18 bases in the middle. The CDR3 has 15 amino acids. Germline assignment: CDR1 SGHNT and CDR2 YYREEE (reference sequence). The CDR3 sequence is CASSRTIAPGETQYF. The CDR3, as DNA: TGTGCCAGCAGCCGGACTATCGCGCCCGGGGAGACCCAGTACTTC.

There are a few counts of this clone. The chain couples TRBV9 to TRBJ2-2, with 10 bases that match TRBD1. J was trimmed by 4 bases and V by 4 bases; bases with no gene match: 7. Per the germline V gene, CDR1 is SGDLS and CDR2 is YYNGEE. The CDR3 runs to 16 residues. CDR3 protein: CASSPRTGGPTGELFF. The DNA of the CDR3 is TGTGCCAGCAGCCCCCGGACAGGGGGTCCCACCGGGGAGCTGTTTTTT.

The V call is TRBV25-1, the J call TRBJ1-1, with D perhaps TRBD1 (6 bases). The CDR3 loop spans 15 amino acids. CDR1 MGHDK and CDR2 SYGVNS come from the germline V gene. Trimming took off 5 bases at V and 3 bases at J, with 16 bases between the two ends. CDR3 nucleotides: TGTGCCAGCAGTCCCAGGACAGCCGGGTACACTGAAGCTTTCTTT. Translating gives CASSPRTAGYTEAFF.

The V call is TRBV27, the J call TRBJ2-6; the match to TRBD2 covers 8 bases. The V gene end was trimmed by 4 bases and the J gene end by 2 bases; junction bases not matched to a gene: 4. CDR1 and CDR2 (germline): MNHEY, SMNVEV (reference sequence). The CDR3 has 16 residues. The DNA of the CDR3 is TGTGCCAGCAGTTATAACGGGGGGGCTGGGGCCAACGTCCTGACTTTC. Amino acid sequence: CASSYNGGAGANVLTF.

This chain joins TRBV5-6 and TRBJ1-3; a weak D match, TRBD1 (5 bases). This CDR3 region has 16 residues. Germline assignment: CDR1 SGHDT and CDR2 YYEEEE. Trimming removed 0 bases from V and 2 bases from J, with 12 bases in between. CDR3: CASSLVDRPAGNTIYF. The CDR3 region has the DNA TGTGCCAGCAGCTTGGTCGACAGACCCGCTGGAAACACCATATATTTT.

As for this clone: A junction end diverges from the germline sequence, so it may reflect a read error. The chain is built from TRBV7-7 and TRBJ2-5; 7 bases align to TRBD1. CDR1 is SSHAT, CDR2 FNYEAQ, per germline (reference sequence). CDR3 length equals 13 residues. CDR3 in amino acids: CASSLGQVETQYF. The CDR3 coding sequence is TGTGCTAGCAGCTTAGGACAGGTGGAGACCCAGTACTTC.

The rearrangement uses TRBV19 and TRBJ2-2; 7 nucleotides align to TRBD1. Germline CDR1 and CDR2: LNHDA and SQIVND (reference sequence). With 3 bases clipped from V and 6 bases from J, the junction kept 4 bases outside the gene matches. The CDR3 spans 14 residues. DNA of the CDR3: TGTGCCAGTAGTATCCGACAGGGTCCCGGGGAGCTGTTTTTT. Translated: CASSIRQGPGELFF.